These 3 T cell receptor beta chains came from one sample sequenced in a study of T cells in women clearing cervical HPV infection. Generated by immunoSEQ multiplex PCR, the TCRdb table keeps only in-frame clones and is missing some. The table lists about 30,000 clones. What was sequenced was blood buffy coat. Receptors originate from a woman between 18 and 75 years old with a cervical HPV16 infection that either progressed to CIN3+ or cleared (not recorded which).

A word on this clone: Read coverage stops 3 residues before the CDR3 terminus; the germline J gene supplies the remainder. J is TRBJ2-7 and V is TRBV7-6, with 10 bases identical to TRBD1. Per germline, CDR1 SGHVS and CDR2 FNYEAQ. Trimming at V came to 5 bases and at J to 6 bases, leaving 10 bases not matched to a gene. The CDR3 runs 15 residues. Partial CDR3 DNA: TGTGCCAGCAGCCCGACAGGGGGCGCGGAAGCCGAG. Translation gives CASSPTGGAEAE. The full CDR3 protein is CASSPTGGAEAEQYF.

Concerning this clone: Sequencing ends 3 residues short of the CDR3 end; the germline J gene provides the rest. Other nucleotide sequences in the sample specify the same CDR3. The chain has TRBV7-3 and TRBJ2-7; the D gene is possibly TRBD1 (5 bases). Germline values: CDR1 SGHTA, CDR2 FQGTGA. V was shortened by 2 bases and J by 5 bases, with 13 bases between the two germline ends. The CDR3 extends over 14 amino acids. The DNA read from the CDR3 is TGTGCCAGCAGCTTATCGAGTGGGGCCCACGAG. It translates to CASSLSSGAHE. In full, the CDR3 reads CASSLSSGAHEQYF. The variable domain in full, with the rest retrieved from reference TRBV7-3 and TRBJ2-7, is GAGVSQTPSNKVTEKGKYVELRCDPISGHTALYWYRQSLGQGPEFLIYFQGTGAADDSGLPNDRFFAVRPEGSVSTLKIQRTERGDSAVYLCASSLSSGAHEQYFGPGTRLTVT.

Remarks on this clone: The CDR3 end falls 3 residues outside the read, so it is completed with the germline J gene. The chain couples TRBV4-1 to TRBJ2-5; 10 positions agree with TRBD2. The CDR3 extends over 17 amino acids. Germline trimming cut 4 bases from V and 5 bases from J; bases unmatched to any gene: 13. Germline assignment: CDR1 MGHRA and CDR2 YSYEKL. The CDR3 sequence: CASSPLVSGGALETQYF. The sequenced part of the CDR3 DNA is TGCGCCAGCAGCCCATTAGTCAGCGGGGGGGCCCTCGAGACC.